This T cell receptor (beta chain) was found in a study of breast tumors, draining lymph nodes, adjacent tissues (dated by TCRdb to about 2016). Looking at the study overall: Breast cancer patients provided tumor, adjacent nontumor tissue and axillary lymph nodes, and the study compared the TCR beta repertoires across these three sources. The study was designed to assess the relationships and possible T-cell exchange between tumor, surrounding tissue and draining lymph node repertoires in human breast cancer.

Broader findings and caveats from the paper: Tumor and nontumor tissue repertoires were found to be significantly more similar in luminal-like than in basal-like breast cancer. The conclusion that tumor T cells originate in lymph nodes was presented as consistent with a hypothesis rather than as directly demonstrated. A scenario in which most tumor T cells derive from the lymph node and then expand within tumor tissue was judged to be consistent with the data. T-cell repertoire diversity in tumors was found to be lower than in lymph nodes but higher than in nontumor tissue, and preferential V and J gene usage was observed.

The lymph node samples were taken from the axillary draining lymph nodes of breast cancer patients. Concerning this clonotype itself: The clone's antigen remains unknown. The sample holds no much larger clone one base away, and base qualities are not on file.

The instrument was an Illumina HiSeq 2000. TCR beta chain libraries were generated by multiplex PCR amplification. High-throughput sequencing was used to analyze the amplified TCR beta chain products. The raw public reads went through TCRdb reprocessing: fastp at Q25, MiXCR clone calling, in-frame beta chains kept. Identical CDR3 protein sequences are pooled into one entry, listed with their most common genes and DNA. The sample table holds under 250,000 distinct CDR3 sequences, of which about 34% were seen once. The top ten clones comprise 1.4% of the sample. The sequence came from a female donor with breast cancer. Some clones in this sample may be carry-over from other donors' samples. Sequencing was done on a sample of axillary lymph node tissue.

The sequenced DNA: TGTGCCAGCAGCCTACAGGGGGCTTCTGGGGCCAACGTCCTGACTTTC. Its protein product is CASSLQGASGANVLTF. The chain couples TRBV7-9 to TRBJ2-6, with 9 bases aligning to TRBD1. Per the germline V gene (reference sequence), SEHNR is the CDR1 and FQNEAQ is the CDR2. Unmatched junction bases come to 3, with V trimmed by 5 bases and J by 1 base. The CDR3 runs 16 residues from the cysteine to the phenylalanine. The kept DNA is CDR3 alone, 48 bases in frame from the first base.